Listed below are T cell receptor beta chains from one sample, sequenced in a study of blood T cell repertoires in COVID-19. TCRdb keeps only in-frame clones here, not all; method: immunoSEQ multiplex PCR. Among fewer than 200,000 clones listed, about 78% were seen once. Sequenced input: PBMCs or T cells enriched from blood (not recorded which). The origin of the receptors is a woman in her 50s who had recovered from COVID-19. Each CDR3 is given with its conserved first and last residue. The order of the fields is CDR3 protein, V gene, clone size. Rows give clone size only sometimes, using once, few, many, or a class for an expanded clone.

cdr3_aa: CASSDADRPTRNTEAFF
v_call: TRBV9
clone_size: -

cdr3_aa: CASSLGTGGWKTQYF
v_call: TRBV27
clone_size: -

cdr3_aa: CASSEATGRDYEQYF
v_call: TRBV6-1
clone_size: -

cdr3_aa: CASSLGADEQFF
v_call: TRBV5-1
clone_size: -

cdr3_aa: CASGRGDEKLFF
v_call: TRBV5-1
clone_size: -

cdr3_aa: CASSLRQVRPGELFF
v_call: TRBV5-6
clone_size: -

cdr3_aa: CASSPSISSSGNTIYF
v_call: TRBV18
clone_size: -

cdr3_aa: CASSTTGWDTQYF
v_call: TRBV6-5
clone_size: -

cdr3_aa: CASSESFGQSGNTIYF
v_call: TRBV6-1
clone_size: -

cdr3_aa: CASSKEWDTGLFLQPRRVYEQYF
v_call: TRBV21-1
clone_size: -

cdr3_aa: CSVQGFKNIQYF
v_call: TRBV29-1
clone_size: -

cdr3_aa: CASRNTPSFNEKLFF
v_call: TRBV27
clone_size: -

cdr3_aa: CASSLNRGSSYEQYF
v_call: TRBV4-1
clone_size: -

cdr3_aa: CASTAGEETQYF
v_call: TRBV6-6
clone_size: -

cdr3_aa: CASNSGTGTQPQHF
v_call: TRBV28
clone_size: -

cdr3_aa: CASRPSGRDVTDTQYF
v_call: TRBV27
clone_size: -

cdr3_aa: CASSPGGFDTEAFF
v_call: TRBV7-9
clone_size: -

cdr3_aa: CASSTGQVNTEAFF
v_call: TRBV19
clone_size: -

cdr3_aa: CASSQGEAGEDTDTQYF
v_call: TRBV4-2
clone_size: -

cdr3_aa: CASSISSTDTQYF
v_call: TRBV28
clone_size: -

cdr3_aa: CASSQGLRAGDTDTQYF
v_call: TRBV3-1/TRBV3-2
clone_size: -

cdr3_aa: CASSQATGSYNEKLFF
v_call: TRBV4-3
clone_size: -

cdr3_aa: CASGGGQRQETQYF
v_call: TRBV9
clone_size: -

cdr3_aa: CASSISGRAGDEQFF
v_call: TRBV7-9
clone_size: -

cdr3_aa: CASSIAYSGANVLTF
v_call: TRBV19
clone_size: -

cdr3_aa: CSVGTGNTEAFF
v_call: TRBV29-1
clone_size: -

cdr3_aa: CASSPPAGLYNEQFF
v_call: TRBV7-9
clone_size: -

cdr3_aa: CASSYTGEVTLYEQYF
v_call: TRBV7-8
clone_size: -

cdr3_aa: CASSLAVGGVGGYTF
v_call: TRBV5-1
clone_size: -

cdr3_aa: CASRSSTDTQYF
v_call: TRBV6-5
clone_size: -

cdr3_aa: CASTRGQENTEAFF
v_call: TRBV19
clone_size: once

cdr3_aa: CASSLEPGGVVGETQYF
v_call: TRBV7-9
clone_size: -

cdr3_aa: CASSPTRDVAGTQYF
v_call: TRBV7-2
clone_size: -

cdr3_aa: CAWSVILGSNQPQHF
v_call: TRBV30
clone_size: -

cdr3_aa: CASSLEPAGLNEQFF
v_call: TRBV7-8
clone_size: few

cdr3_aa: CSAKDFPGAFF
v_call: TRBV20-1
clone_size: -

cdr3_aa: CASSEFRGLANYGYTF
v_call: TRBV6-1
clone_size: few

cdr3_aa: CASSWEGRSVGPQHF
v_call: TRBV28
clone_size: -

cdr3_aa: CASSLEGKSTDTQYF
v_call: TRBV5-5
clone_size: -

cdr3_aa: CASSQDLNAGELFF
v_call: TRBV3-1/TRBV3-2
clone_size: -

cdr3_aa: CASSLVQGNEKLFF
v_call: TRBV5-5
clone_size: -